This T cell receptor beta chain was documented in a study of blood T cell repertoires in COVID-19. Study-level background: COVID-19 samples collected from the United States, Italy and Spain covered acute and convalescent phases. PBMCs, B-cell-depleted T cells, or T cells were the source of the cDNA or gDNA that made up the material.

The CDR3 spans 14 residues. The germline V gene encodes CDR1 SEHNR and CDR2 FQNEAQ (reference sequence). The germline V and J ends were trimmed by 5 bases and 7 bases, with 12 bases remaining between them. In the original processing: Amplifying reference gene primers gave estimates of nucleated cell counts. The repertoire was sequenced with immunoSEQ multiplex PCR; TCRdb's copy has only in-frame clones and lacks some. V and J calls and clone size come straight from that table; D and trimming were deduced from the DNA. The sample holds tens of thousands of clones; about 85% are singletons and the top ten take more than 2%.

The specimen was peripheral blood. The chain couples TRBV7-9 to TRBJ1-6; D perhaps matches TRBD1 (6 bases). This clonotype was obtained from a woman aged 70-85 years with acute or convalescent COVID-19. The CDR3, as DNA: TGTGCCAGCAGCCTACAGGGTGACAATTCACCCCTCCACTTT. Encoded protein: CASSLQGDNSPLHF.